A selection of T cell receptor beta chains follows, all from one sample in a study of blood T cell repertoires in COVID-19. Sequencing was performed with immunoSEQ multiplex PCR; in TCRdb, only in-frame clones are kept and a portion is missing. Among fewer than 200,000 clones listed, 79% were seen once. The sequenced sample was PBMCs or T cells enriched from blood (not recorded which). These receptors were collected from a woman aged 70 to 79 in a cohort exposed to, infected with or recovered from COVID-19 (not recorded which). CDR3s include the opening cysteine and the closing phenylalanine or tryptophan. The D gene is left open where the match is weak. Part of the rows lack a size; the others show once, few, many or a class for expanded clones.

abundance: -
j_gene: TRBJ2-5
v_gene: TRBV19
d_gene: TRBD1
CDR3aa: CASSLQGLETQYF
CDR3nt: TGTGCCAGTAGCCTACAGGGGCTGGAGACCCAGTACTTC

abundance: few
j_gene: TRBJ1-6
v_gene: TRBV7-2
d_gene: -
CDR3aa: CASSFEDSIRSPLHF
CDR3nt: TGTGCCAGCAGCTTCGAGGACAGTATTAGGTCACCCCTCCACTTT

abundance: -
j_gene: TRBJ2-1
v_gene: TRBV14
d_gene: TRBD2
CDR3aa: CAKPGGGSYNEQFF
CDR3nt: TGTGCCAAACCCGGGGGGGGTTCCTACAATGAGCAGTTCTTC

abundance: -
j_gene: TRBJ2-1
v_gene: TRBV9
d_gene: TRBD1
CDR3aa: CASSVEGQSYNEQFF
CDR3nt: TGTGCCAGCAGCGTAGAGGGACAGTCCTACAATGAGCAGTTCTTC

abundance: -
j_gene: TRBJ2-7
v_gene: TRBV12-3/TRBV12-4
d_gene: -
CDR3aa: CASSLASLEQYF
CDR3nt: TGTGCCAGCAGTTTAGCCTCACTCGAGCAGTACTTC

abundance: -
j_gene: TRBJ1-6
v_gene: TRBV7-9
d_gene: -
CDR3aa: CASSLVLSPLHF
CDR3nt: TGTGCCAGCAGCTTAGTTCTGTCACCCCTCCACTTT

abundance: -
j_gene: TRBJ2-7
v_gene: TRBV6-5
d_gene: TRBD1
CDR3aa: CASSYSIPDRGYEQYF
CDR3nt: TGTGCCAGCAGTTACTCGATTCCGGACAGGGGGTACGAGCAGTACTTC

abundance: -
j_gene: TRBJ1-2
v_gene: TRBV28
d_gene: -
CDR3aa: CASTGSNYGYTF
CDR3nt: TGTGCCAGCACGGGTTCTAACTATGGCTACACCTTC

abundance: -
j_gene: TRBJ2-7
v_gene: TRBV2
d_gene: TRBD2
CDR3aa: CASKATSGSSYEQYF
CDR3nt: TGTGCCAGCAAAGCCACTAGCGGGAGTTCCTACGAGCAGTACTTC

abundance: few
j_gene: TRBJ2-2
v_gene: TRBV7-2
d_gene: TRBD1
CDR3aa: CASSLVYMGQANTGELFF
CDR3nt: TGTGCCAGCAGCTTAGTTTATATGGGACAGGCCAACACCGGGGAGCTGTTTTTT

abundance: -
j_gene: TRBJ2-3
v_gene: TRBV11-3
d_gene: TRBD1
CDR3aa: CASSSPRDRGSPQDTDTQYF
CDR3nt: TGTGCCAGCAGCTCACCCCGGGACAGGGGATCTCCGCAGGACACAGATACGCAGTATTTT

abundance: -
j_gene: TRBJ1-2
v_gene: TRBV5-5
d_gene: -
CDR3aa: CASSTTGYGYTF
CDR3nt: TGTGCCAGCAGCACCACGGGTTATGGCTACACCTTC

abundance: once
j_gene: TRBJ1-1
v_gene: TRBV28
d_gene: TRBD1
CDR3aa: CASSGPGTGNTEAFF
CDR3nt: TGTGCCAGCAGTGGTCCCGGGACAGGGAACACTGAAGCTTTCTTT

abundance: -
j_gene: TRBJ1-1
v_gene: TRBV7-9
d_gene: -
CDR3aa: CASSLGALNTEAFF
CDR3nt: TGTGCCAGCAGCTTAGGCGCTCTGAACACTGAAGCTTTCTTT

abundance: -
j_gene: TRBJ1-1
v_gene: TRBV7-2
d_gene: TRBD1
CDR3aa: CASSGAGTVRRAFF
CDR3nt: TGTGCCAGCAGCGGCGCCGGGACAGTCCGAAGAGCTTTCTTT

abundance: -
j_gene: TRBJ2-5
v_gene: TRBV7-2
d_gene: -
CDR3aa: CASSVFPRETQYF
CDR3nt: TGTGCCAGCAGCGTCTTCCCCCGAGAGACCCAGTACTTC

abundance: -
j_gene: TRBJ2-7
v_gene: TRBV12-3/TRBV12-4
d_gene: -
CDR3aa: CASSYHSYEQYF
CDR3nt: TGTGCCAGCAGTTATCATTCCTACGAGCAGTACTTC

abundance: -
j_gene: TRBJ2-1
v_gene: TRBV4-1
d_gene: TRBD2
CDR3aa: CASSPLPGLTIRSYNEQFF
CDR3nt: TGCGCCAGCAGCCCACTCCCGGGACTAACCATCCGCTCCTACAATGAGCAGTTCTTC

abundance: -
j_gene: TRBJ1-4
v_gene: TRBV5-1
d_gene: -
CDR3aa: CASSLSGNRDEKLFF
CDR3nt: TGCGCCAGCAGCTTATCAGGGAATAGGGATGAAAAACTGTTTTTT

abundance: once
j_gene: TRBJ2-7
v_gene: TRBV18
d_gene: -
CDR3aa: CASSVPGLTYEQYF
CDR3nt: TGTGCCAGCTCAGTTCCGGGTCTAACCTACGAGCAGTACTTC

abundance: -
j_gene: TRBJ2-7
v_gene: TRBV28
d_gene: TRBD2
CDR3aa: CASSFTSGFTLFYEQYF
CDR3nt: TGTGCCAGCAGTTTCACTAGCGGGTTTACGTTATTCTACGAGCAGTACTTC

abundance: -
j_gene: TRBJ2-3
v_gene: TRBV7-2
d_gene: -
CDR3aa: CASSLSRGTDTQYF
CDR3nt: TGTGCCAGCAGCTTATCACGAGGCACAGATACGCAGTATTTT

abundance: -
j_gene: TRBJ2-7
v_gene: TRBV11-1
d_gene: TRBD2
CDR3aa: CASSPREGSYEQYF
CDR3nt: TGTGCCAGCAGCCCAAGGGAGGGCTCCTACGAGCAGTACTTC

abundance: -
j_gene: TRBJ1-6
v_gene: TRBV18
d_gene: TRBD1
CDR3aa: CASSPRDSNNSPLHF
CDR3nt: TGTGCCAGCTCACCGCGGGACAGCAATAATTCACCCCTCCACTTT

abundance: -
j_gene: TRBJ2-5
v_gene: TRBV7-8
d_gene: -
CDR3aa: CASSLSDQETQYF
CDR3nt: TGTGCCAGCAGCTTGTCGGACCAAGAGACCCAGTACTTC

abundance: -
j_gene: TRBJ2-5
v_gene: TRBV7-8
d_gene: TRBD2
CDR3aa: CASSLGGTSGQETQYF
CDR3nt: TGTGCCAGCAGCTTAGGAGGGACTAGCGGCCAAGAGACCCAGTACTTC

abundance: -
j_gene: TRBJ1-5
v_gene: TRBV3-1/TRBV3-2
d_gene: -
CDR3aa: CASSQGGNSNQPQHF
CDR3nt: TGTGCCAGCAGCCAGGGGGGGAATAGCAATCAGCCCCAGCATTTT

abundance: -
j_gene: TRBJ2-1
v_gene: TRBV9
d_gene: TRBD2
CDR3aa: CASSVGLADDNEQFF
CDR3nt: TGTGCCAGCAGCGTAGGACTAGCGGATGACAATGAGCAGTTCTTC

abundance: -
j_gene: TRBJ2-7
v_gene: TRBV25-1
d_gene: TRBD2
CDR3aa: CATLSGLAGDEQYF
CDR3nt: TGTGCCACCCTGTCCGGACTAGCGGGAGACGAGCAGTACTTC

abundance: -
j_gene: TRBJ2-1
v_gene: TRBV15
d_gene: -
CDR3aa: CATSPPGGVSNEQFF
CDR3nt: TGTGCCACCAGCCCCCCTGGAGGGGTGAGCAATGAGCAGTTCTTC

abundance: once
j_gene: TRBJ1-5
v_gene: TRBV14
d_gene: -
CDR3aa: CASSQEMYGPQHF
CDR3nt: TGTGCCAGCAGCCAAGAGATGTACGGGCCCCAGCATTTT